This T cell receptor (beta chain) is from a study of cytomegalovirus exposure and HLA in healthy donors. V dropped 0 bases and J dropped 9 bases, with 6 bases sitting between them. Germline V lookup: CDR1 DFQATT, CDR2 SNEGSKA (reference sequence). The CDR3 totals 11 residues. PCR employed 60 Vbeta and 13 Jbeta primers. Measured with immunoSEQ multiplex PCR; TCRdb has only the in-frame clones, and not every one. The table lists 95,000 to 100,000 clones, 75% of them singletons, with less than 11% in the top ten. The specimen was PBMCs. The TCR comes from a man in his fifties or sixties in good health and CMV-seronegative. The chain recombines TRBV20-1 with TRBJ2-1; D unresolved. CDR3 amino acids: CSARDISEQFF. The CDR3 DNA is TGCAGTGCTAGAGATATCAGTGAGCAGTTCTTC.